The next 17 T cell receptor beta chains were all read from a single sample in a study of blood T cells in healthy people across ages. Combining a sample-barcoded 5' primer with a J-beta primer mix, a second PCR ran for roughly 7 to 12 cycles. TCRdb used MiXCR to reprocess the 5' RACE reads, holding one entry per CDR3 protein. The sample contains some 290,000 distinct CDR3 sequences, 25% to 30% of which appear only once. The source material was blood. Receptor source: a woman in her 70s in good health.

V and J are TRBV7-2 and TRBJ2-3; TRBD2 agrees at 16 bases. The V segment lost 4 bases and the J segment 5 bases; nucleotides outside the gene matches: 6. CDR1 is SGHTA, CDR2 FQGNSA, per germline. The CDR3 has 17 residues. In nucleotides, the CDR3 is TGTGCCAGCAGCTACCCGGGACTAGCGGGAGGGAAAGATACGCAGTATTTT. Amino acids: CASSYPGLAGGKDTQYF.

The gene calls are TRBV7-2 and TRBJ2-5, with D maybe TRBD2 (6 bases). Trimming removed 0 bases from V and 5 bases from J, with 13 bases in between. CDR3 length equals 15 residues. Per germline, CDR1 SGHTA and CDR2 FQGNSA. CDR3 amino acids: CASSLARGASETQYF. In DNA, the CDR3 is TGTGCCAGCAGCTTAGCGCGCGGGGCTTCGGAGACCCAGTACTTC.

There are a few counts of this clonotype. CDR3 protein: CSARQDSGNQPQHF. CDR3 coding DNA: TGCAGTGCTCGCCAGGACAGTGGAAATCAGCCCCAGCATTTT. The chain links TRBV20-1 to TRBJ1-5; tentative D call: TRBD1 (6 bases). Germline V lookup: CDR1 DFQATT, CDR2 SNEGSKA (reference sequence). This CDR3 comprises 14 residues. Trimming cost V 5 bases and J 4 bases, with 15 bases left between them.

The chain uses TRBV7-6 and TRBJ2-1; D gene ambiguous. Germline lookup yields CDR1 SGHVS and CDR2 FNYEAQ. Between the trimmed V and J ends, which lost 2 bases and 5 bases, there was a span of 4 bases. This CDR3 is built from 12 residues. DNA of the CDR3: TGTGCCAGCAGCTTACATAACAATGAGCAGTTCTTC. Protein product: CASSLHNNEQFF.

The CDR3 sequence is CASSYSTGNRGSYEQYF. The CDR3 coding sequence is TGTGCCAGCAGTTACTCGACGGGGAATCGCGGTTCCTACGAGCAGTACTTC. J is TRBJ2-7 and V is TRBV6-5; tentative D call: TRBD2 (5 bases). The CDR3 contains 17 residues. V lost 0 bases to trimming and J lost 1 base, with 16 bases between them. Germline V gene lookup returns CDR1 MNHEY and CDR2 SVGAGI.

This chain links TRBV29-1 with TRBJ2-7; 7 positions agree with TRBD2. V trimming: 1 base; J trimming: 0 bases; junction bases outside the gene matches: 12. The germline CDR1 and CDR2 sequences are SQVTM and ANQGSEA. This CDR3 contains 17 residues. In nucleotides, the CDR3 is TGCAGCGTTGAAGGGGGAGGGGAAGCGGGGTCCTCCTACGAGCAGTACTTC. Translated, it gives CSVEGGGEAGSSYEQYF.

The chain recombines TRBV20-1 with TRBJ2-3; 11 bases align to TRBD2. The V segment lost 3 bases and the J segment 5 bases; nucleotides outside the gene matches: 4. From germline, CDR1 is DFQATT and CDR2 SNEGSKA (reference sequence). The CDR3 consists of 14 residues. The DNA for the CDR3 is TGCAGTGCTAGGGTAGGACTAGCGGGAGATACGCAGTATTTT. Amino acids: CSARVGLAGDTQYF.

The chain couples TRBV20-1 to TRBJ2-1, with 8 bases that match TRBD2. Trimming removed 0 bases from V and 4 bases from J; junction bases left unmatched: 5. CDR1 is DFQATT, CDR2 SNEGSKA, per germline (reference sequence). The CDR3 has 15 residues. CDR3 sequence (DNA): TGCAGTGCTAGAGATTTGGTAGCGGGGTACAATGAGCAGTTCTTC. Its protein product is CSARDLVAGYNEQFF.

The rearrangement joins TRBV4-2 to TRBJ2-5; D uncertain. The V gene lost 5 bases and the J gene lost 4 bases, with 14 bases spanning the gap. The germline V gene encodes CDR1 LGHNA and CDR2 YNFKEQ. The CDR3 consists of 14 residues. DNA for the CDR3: TGTGCCAGCAGCTCCTTCCGGACGTCAGAGACCCAGTACTTC. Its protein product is CASSSFRTSETQYF.

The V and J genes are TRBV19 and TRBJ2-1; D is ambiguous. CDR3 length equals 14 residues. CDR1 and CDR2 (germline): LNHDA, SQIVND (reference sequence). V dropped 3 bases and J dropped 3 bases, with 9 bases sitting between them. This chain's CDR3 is CASSIGRDYNEQFF. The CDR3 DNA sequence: TGTGCCAGTAGTATCGGTCGAGACTACAATGAGCAGTTCTTC.

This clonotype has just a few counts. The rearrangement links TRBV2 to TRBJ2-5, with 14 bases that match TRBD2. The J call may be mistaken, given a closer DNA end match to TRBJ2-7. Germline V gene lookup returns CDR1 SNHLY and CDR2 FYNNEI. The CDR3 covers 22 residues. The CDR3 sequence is CASRTRLAGGPKAGVGSYEQYF. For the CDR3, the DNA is TGTGCCAGCAGGACCCGACTAGCGGGAGGGCCTAAGGCCGGCGTAGGGTCCTACGAGCAGTACTTC.

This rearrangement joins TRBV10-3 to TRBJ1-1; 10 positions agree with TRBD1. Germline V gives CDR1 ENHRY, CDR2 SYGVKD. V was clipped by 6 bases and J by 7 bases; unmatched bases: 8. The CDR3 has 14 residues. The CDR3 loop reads CAISRGQGMNEAFF. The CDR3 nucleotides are TGTGCCATCAGCCGGGGACAGGGGATGAATGAAGCTTTCTTT.

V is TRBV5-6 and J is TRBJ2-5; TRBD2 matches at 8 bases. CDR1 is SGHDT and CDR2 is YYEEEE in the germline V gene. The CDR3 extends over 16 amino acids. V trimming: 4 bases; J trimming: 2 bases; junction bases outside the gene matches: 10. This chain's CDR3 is CASSPGPTSGQETQYF. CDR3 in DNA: TGTGCCAGCAGCCCGGGCCCAACTAGCGGACAAGAGACCCAGTACTTC.

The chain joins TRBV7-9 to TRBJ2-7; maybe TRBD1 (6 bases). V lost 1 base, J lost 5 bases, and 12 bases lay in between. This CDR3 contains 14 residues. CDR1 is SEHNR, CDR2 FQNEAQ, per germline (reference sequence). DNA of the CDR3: TGTGCCAGCAGCTTAGGATCAGGGGTGGACGAGCAGTACTTC. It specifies CASSLGSGVDEQYF.

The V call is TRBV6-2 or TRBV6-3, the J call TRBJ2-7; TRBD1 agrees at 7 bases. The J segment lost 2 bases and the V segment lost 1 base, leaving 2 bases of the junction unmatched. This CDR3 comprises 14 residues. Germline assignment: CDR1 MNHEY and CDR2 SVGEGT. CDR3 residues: CASSYYRGPYEQYF. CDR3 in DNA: TGTGCCAGCAGTTACTACAGGGGCCCCTACGAGCAGTACTTC.

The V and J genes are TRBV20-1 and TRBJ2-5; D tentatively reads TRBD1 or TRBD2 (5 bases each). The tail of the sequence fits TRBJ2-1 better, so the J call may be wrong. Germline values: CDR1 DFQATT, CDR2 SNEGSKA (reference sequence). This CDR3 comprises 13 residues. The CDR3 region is CSASWIGGPEQFF. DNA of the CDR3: TGCAGTGCTAGTTGGATTGGGGGTCCTGAGCAGTTCTTC.

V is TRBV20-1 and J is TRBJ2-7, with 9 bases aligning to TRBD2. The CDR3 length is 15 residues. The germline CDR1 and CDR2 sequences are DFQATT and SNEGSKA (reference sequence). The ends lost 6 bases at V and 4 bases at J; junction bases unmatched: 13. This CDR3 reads CSAPASAGGFYEQYF. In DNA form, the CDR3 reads TGCAGTGCCCCGGCGTCGGCGGGAGGGTTTTACGAGCAGTACTTC.